One and the same sample provided the 17 T cell receptor beta chains below, sequenced in a study of cytomegalovirus exposure and HLA in healthy donors. The primer mix had 60 Vbeta and 13 Jbeta primers. Libraries were prepared by immunoSEQ multiplex PCR; TCRdb keeps only in-frame clonotypes and omits some of them. The sample records 110,000 to 150,000 clones, roughly 77% being singletons. Sequencing used PBMCs. The source is a woman aged 30 to 39 in good health and CMV-seronegative.

To note about this clone: One end of the junction does not line up with germline, which may come from a read error. The V gene is TRBV7-7, the J gene TRBJ2-7, with 8 positions matching TRBD2. Germline V gene data show CDR1 as SSHAT and CDR2 as FNYEAQ (reference sequence). This CDR3 has 13 amino acids. This chain's CDR3 is CASSLREAYEQYF. The CDR3 coding sequence is TGTGCTAGCAGCTTGCGGGAGGCCTACGAGCAGTACTTC.

V is TRBV5-5 and J is TRBJ2-3, with 11 bases that match TRBD2. Germline V lookup: CDR1 SGHKS, CDR2 YYEKEE (reference sequence). V shed 2 bases and J 4 bases; nucleotides not matched to a gene: 6. This CDR3 contains 16 residues. The CDR3 nucleotides read TGTGCCAGCAGCTTTAATAGCGGGGGGGTTTCAGATACGCAGTATTTT. Its translation: CASSFNSGGVSDTQYF.

The chain employs TRBV7-8 and TRBJ1-1, with 8 bases that match TRBD1. The CDR3 extends over 15 amino acids. Trimming removed 0 bases from V and 1 base from J; junction bases left unmatched: 1. Germline values: CDR1 SGHVS, CDR2 FQNEAQ. CDR3 protein: CASSLAGTGNTEAFF. Here the CDR3 DNA reads TGTGCCAGCAGCTTAGCGGGGACAGGGAACACTGAAGCTTTCTTT.

In its sample, this clone was seen a few times. The genes are TRBV29-1 and TRBJ1-1; weak D call: TRBD1 (6 bases). Trimming shortened V by 1 base and J by 1 base, and 13 bases separated the two germline ends. Looked up from germline, CDR1 is SQVTM and CDR2 is ANQGSEA. The CDR3 contains 15 residues. CDR3 sequence (DNA): TGCAGCGTTGAAGGGGACACTGGAGCGAACACTGAAGCTTTCTTT. Its translation: CSVEGDTGANTEAFF.

The gene calls are TRBV27 and TRBJ1-5, with D possibly matching TRBD1 (5 bases). CDR1 MNHEY and CDR2 SMNVEV come from the germline V gene (reference sequence). V lost 3 bases and J 2 bases, leaving 11 bases between the germline ends. This CDR3 spans 15 amino acids. The CDR3 sequence is CASSFQGSGNQPQHF. CDR3 sequence (DNA): TGTGCCAGCAGTTTTCAGGGATCCGGCAATCAGCCCCAGCATTTT.

The chain links TRBV19 to TRBJ1-5, with 8 bases matching TRBD1. This CDR3 region has 16 residues. Germline assignment: CDR1 LNHDA and CDR2 SQIVND (reference sequence). V was clipped by 9 bases and J by 3 bases; unmatched bases: 13. In nucleotides, the CDR3 is TGTGCCAGCAGATCCCGTCCAGGGGGCAACAATCAGCCCCAGCATTTT. Its protein is CASRSRPGGNNQPQHF.

The J gene is TRBJ1-3, the V gene TRBV6-4; 7 positions match TRBD1. The CDR3 is 18 residues long. Germline CDR1 MRHNA, CDR2 SNTAGT. V was pared by 0 bases and J by 3 bases, with 11 bases of the junction left unmatched. The CDR3 bases are TGTGCCAGCAGTGACTCGAGGGCAGGGGGGCTCTTTGGAAACACCATATATTTT. Its translation is CASSDSRAGGLFGNTIYF.

This clone was recorded a few times. The gene calls are TRBV4-2 and TRBJ1-2, with a tentative D call TRBD1 (5 bases). CDR1 LGHNA and CDR2 YNFKEQ come from the germline V gene. The V end was cut by 0 bases, the J end by 4 bases, with 15 bases between. This CDR3 is 16 amino acids long. DNA of the CDR3: TGTGCCAGCAGCCAAGATATCGGCAGGGAGGGCTATGGCTACACCTTC. It is translated as CASSQDIGREGYGYTF.

The chain has TRBV30 and TRBJ2-5, with TRBD2 matching 11 bases. Losses at the gene ends were 5 bases for V and 5 bases for J; bases not matched to a gene: 7. CDR1 is GTSNPN and CDR2 is SVGIG in the germline V gene (reference sequence). The CDR3 spans 14 residues. The CDR3 here is CAWGLAGGKETQYF. The CDR3 region has the DNA TGTGCCTGGGGGTTAGCGGGAGGGAAGGAGACCCAGTACTTC.

The chain couples TRBV21-1 to TRBJ2-7; TRBD1 is taken as the D call from the table, unchecked against the DNA. TRBV21-1 is termed a pseudogene. The CDR3 contains 16 residues. For the CDR3, the DNA is TGTGCCAGCAGCAATGGACAAGGGTTCACCTTTTACGAGCAGTACTTC. Protein sequence: CASSNGQGFTFYEQYF.

This rearrangement joins TRBV30 to TRBJ2-1; D possibly corresponds to TRBD2 (5 bases). CDR1 and CDR2 from the germline V gene are GTSNPN and SVGIG (reference sequence). Trimming shortened V by 3 bases and J by 3 bases, and 9 bases separated the two germline ends. The CDR3 extends over 13 amino acids. The CDR3 coding sequence is TGTGCCTGGAGCCGGACTGACTACAATGAGCAGTTCTTC. Translation gives CAWSRTDYNEQFF.

This CDR3 is CASTRTGGTDTQYF. The CDR3 DNA sequence: TGTGCCAGTACCCGGACAGGGGGCACAGATACGCAGTATTTT. The V call is TRBV19, the J call TRBJ2-3, with TRBD1 matching over 9 bases. Germline V gene sequence: CDR1 LNHDA, CDR2 SQIVND (reference sequence). The CDR3 totals 14 residues. The V and J ends lost 7 bases and 1 base, in that order; junction bases with no gene match: 3. Using reference TRBV19 and TRBJ2-3 for the parts outside the CDR3, the full variable domain is DGGITQSPKYLFRKEGQNVTLSCEQNLNHDAMYWYRQDPGQGLRLIYYSQIVNDFQKGDIAEGYSVSREKKESFPLTVTSAQKNPTAFYLCASTRTGGTDTQYFGPGTRLTVL.

This sequence joins TRBV6-4 and TRBJ2-1, with TRBD2 matching 7 bases. Losses at the gene ends were 5 bases for V and 7 bases for J; bases not matched to a gene: 11. CDR1 and CDR2 (germline): MRHNA, SNTAGT. The CDR3 is made up of 15 amino acids. The CDR3 here is CASSLVAGEVNEQFF. The DNA of the CDR3 is TGTGCCAGCAGTCTAGTGGCGGGAGAGGTAAATGAGCAGTTCTTC.

This clone appeared a single time. The chain uses TRBV19 and TRBJ2-2, with a possible D match to TRBD1 (6 bases). This CDR3 is built from 13 residues. Germline CDR1 and CDR2: LNHDA and SQIVND (reference sequence). Trimming stripped 4 bases from V and 9 bases from J, with 12 bases between. The CDR3 sequence is CASSRTVSRELFF. In DNA form, the CDR3 reads TGTGCCAGTAGTAGGACAGTTTCGCGGGAGCTGTTTTTT.

V gene TRBV11-2 combines with J gene TRBJ2-1; D is undetermined. The CDR3 is 13 amino acids. V was pared by 2 bases and J by 5 bases, with 7 bases between. Germline assignment: CDR1 SGHAT and CDR2 FQNNGV. CDR3 loop: CASSLSRNNEQFF. Here the CDR3 DNA reads TGTGCCAGCAGCTTAAGCAGGAACAATGAGCAGTTCTTC.

In this sample, this clone turned up a few times. The V call is TRBV5-1, the J call TRBJ1-2; the match to TRBD1 covers 9 bases. Germline CDR1 reads SGHRS; CDR2 reads YFSETQ. The CDR3 extends over 14 amino acids. Trimming cost V 4 bases and J 6 bases; bases outside gene matches: 7. CDR3 nucleotides: TGCGCCAGCAGCAGAGGACAGGGGTCCAATGGCTACACCTTC. Protein product: CASSRGQGSNGYTF.

As for this clone: In the same sample, other DNA sequences code for this CDR3. The gene calls are TRBV5-1 and TRBJ2-2, with D unclear. The ends were cut back, 0 bases at V and 3 bases at J, with 6 bases in the middle. The CDR3 spans 14 residues. The germline V gene has CDR1 SGHRS and CDR2 YFSETQ. In DNA, the CDR3 is TGCGCCAGCAGCTTGGCGTCCTACACCGGGGAGCTGTTTTTT. This encodes CASSLASYTGELFF.